These T cell receptor beta chains were read from a single sample in a study of response to subunit inactivated influenza vaccine. MiXCR, run by TCRdb on the RT-PCR reads, gives a single entry per CDR3 protein. The sample shows 400,000 to 650,000 distinct CDR3 sequences, approximately 7.3% of them seen only once. The material sequenced was PBMCs from blood, taken around 25 months after vaccination. Receptor source: a man between 50 and 75 years old who received an inactivated influenza vaccine. The CDR3 runs from the conserved cysteine through the conserved F or W.

CDR3aa: CASTHTSGRTMNEQFF
v_gene: TRBV27
j_gene: TRBJ2-1
len: 16

CDR3aa: CASSASGTSGGETQYF
v_gene: TRBV5-1
j_gene: TRBJ2-5
len: 16

CDR3aa: CASSLSTGGWELFF
v_gene: TRBV12-3/TRBV12-4
j_gene: TRBJ2-2
len: 14

CDR3aa: CSVGRTRSEETQYF
v_gene: TRBV29-1
j_gene: TRBJ2-5
len: 14

CDR3aa: CAWSGQGNQPQHF
v_gene: TRBV30
j_gene: TRBJ1-5
len: 13

CDR3aa: CASSLGPYRDPAYEQYF
v_gene: TRBV7-8
j_gene: TRBJ2-7
len: 17

CDR3aa: CSVVPPSGGQETQYF
v_gene: TRBV29-1
j_gene: TRBJ2-5
len: 15

CDR3aa: CSVLGRRGSYNEQFF
v_gene: TRBV20-1
j_gene: TRBJ2-1
len: 15

CDR3aa: CSARETNTGELFF
v_gene: TRBV20-1
j_gene: TRBJ2-2
len: 13

CDR3aa: CASRRQGANYGYTF
v_gene: TRBV6-2/TRBV6-3
j_gene: TRBJ1-2
len: 14

CDR3aa: CASSLGTTDKRGIAKNIQYF
v_gene: TRBV5-1
j_gene: TRBJ2-4
len: 20

CDR3aa: CASSLGQNIQYF
v_gene: TRBV12-3/TRBV12-4
j_gene: TRBJ2-4
len: 12

CDR3aa: CASIGTGVLGANVLTF
v_gene: TRBV28
j_gene: TRBJ2-6
len: 16

CDR3aa: CASRPRQGAGEQYF
v_gene: TRBV6-1
j_gene: TRBJ2-7
len: 14

CDR3aa: CASSYTGNENYGYTF
v_gene: TRBV6-5
j_gene: TRBJ1-2
len: 15

CDR3aa: CATSRDLTDRGPTEAFF
v_gene: TRBV15
j_gene: TRBJ1-1
len: 17

CDR3aa: CASSSLGPGTAHTDTQYF
v_gene: TRBV11-2
j_gene: TRBJ2-3
len: 18

CDR3aa: CAISAGLAGTYEQYF
v_gene: TRBV5-5
j_gene: TRBJ2-7
len: 15

CDR3aa: CASTFRANYGYTF
v_gene: TRBV12-3/TRBV12-4
j_gene: TRBJ1-2
len: 13

CDR3aa: CCARGRLAGRVQRYEQYF
v_gene: TRBV20-1
j_gene: TRBJ2-7
len: 18

CDR3aa: CASSQPGQGHNEQFF
v_gene: TRBV4-1
j_gene: TRBJ2-1
len: 15

CDR3aa: CASSPSQGASHEQYF
v_gene: TRBV18
j_gene: TRBJ2-7
len: 15

CDR3aa: CASSHWTRGGGELFF
v_gene: TRBV6-2/TRBV6-3
j_gene: TRBJ2-2
len: 15

CDR3aa: CASSLGRRRGAHGYTF
v_gene: TRBV7-8
j_gene: TRBJ1-2
len: 16

CDR3aa: CASSGDGVLGGAQYF
v_gene: TRBV12-3/TRBV12-4
j_gene: TRBJ2-5
len: 15

CDR3aa: CASSLGQATGNTIYF
v_gene: TRBV5-1
j_gene: TRBJ1-3
len: 15

CDR3aa: CASSQARNTGELFF
v_gene: TRBV14
j_gene: TRBJ2-2
len: 14

CDR3aa: CSARDSGRLYTDTQYF
v_gene: TRBV20-1
j_gene: TRBJ2-3
len: 16

CDR3aa: CASSSGLAGELFF
v_gene: TRBV28
j_gene: TRBJ2-2
len: 13

CDR3aa: CSARLTLGRQETQYF
v_gene: TRBV20-1
j_gene: TRBJ2-5
len: 15

CDR3aa: CASSFNLRGYGYTF
v_gene: TRBV7-9
j_gene: TRBJ1-2
len: 14

CDR3aa: CASSPRPTEAFF
v_gene: TRBV6-4
j_gene: TRBJ1-1
len: 12

CDR3aa: CASTPGKGRKNIQYF
v_gene: TRBV6-1
j_gene: TRBJ2-4
len: 15

CDR3aa: CAISADRVNEQFF
v_gene: TRBV10-3
j_gene: TRBJ2-1
len: 13

CDR3aa: CASSPTYQLAKNIQYF
v_gene: TRBV18
j_gene: TRBJ2-4
len: 16

CDR3aa: CASSTGREQYF
v_gene: TRBV6-6
j_gene: TRBJ2-7
len: 11

CDR3aa: CASSQDLYTGELFF
v_gene: TRBV4-2
j_gene: TRBJ2-2
len: 14

CDR3aa: CASSYRSGNTIYF
v_gene: TRBV27
j_gene: TRBJ1-3
len: 13

CDR3aa: CASSEQTSGGEQFF
v_gene: TRBV6-1
j_gene: TRBJ2-1
len: 14

CDR3aa: CATQRTSGRAGDTQYF
v_gene: TRBV7-6
j_gene: TRBJ2-3
len: 16

CDR3aa: CASSLGLGIHEQYF
v_gene: TRBV7-9
j_gene: TRBJ2-7
len: 14

CDR3aa: CASGQGYRGEQYF
v_gene: TRBV6-1
j_gene: TRBJ2-7
len: 13